What follows describes a single T cell receptor (beta chain). It has no known antigen specificity. Nothing much larger sits one base from this clone, and base qualities are not available. The library came from the immunoSEQ multiplex PCR assay. Drawn from immuneACCESS, this table holds only the in-frame rearrangements with V and J called that TCRdb kept. Clones are partly lost; checked studies trace under half to an unresolved V gene and leave the rest unexplained. The sample includes 70,000 to 90,000 clones, with just over 90% observed a single time. The ten most abundant clones make up less than 0.75% of the sample. The data belong to a study of T cell changes during pregnancy in multiple sclerosis (dated by TCRdb to about 2019). Background for the entire study: Changes in the T cell repertoire over the course of pregnancy were examined in this study in women with multiple sclerosis.

V is cut by 5 bases and J by 8 bases, and the space between the germline ends is 12 bases. Spanning cysteine to phenylalanine, the CDR3 consists of 13 amino acids. Only the CDR3 DNA is retained, 39 bases long and in frame from the first base. CDR1 MNHEY and CDR2 SVGAGI are derived from the germline V gene. The sequencing here drew on peripheral blood, taken in the second trimester of pregnancy. The source of this sequence is a female donor in good health, enrolled as a control in a pregnancy study. The chain was built from TRBV6-5 and TRBJ1-4; the D gene identity is not certain. The DNA reads as follows: TGTGCCAGCAGTGCCGAGAAACCAGAAAAACTGTTTTTT. It encodes CASSAEKPEKLFF.